Listed below are T cell receptor beta chains from one sample, sequenced in a study of blood T cell repertoires in COVID-19. Sequencing used immunoSEQ multiplex PCR; TCRdb keeps in-frame clones, though not all of them. The table records approximately 120,000 clones, around three quarters of them present only once. Sequencing input: peripheral blood. Source of these receptors: a man in his forties or fifties with active or convalescent COVID-19. Both conserved end residues are part of each CDR3. D genes are given only for firm matches. Size is stated for part of the rows, as once, few or many counts, or as a class when the clone is expanded.

j_call v_call d_call clone_size cdr3_nt cdr3_aa
TRBJ2-3 TRBV9 NA NA TGTGCCAGCAGCCCCCTTGGGGGGGGCAAAGATACGCAGTATTTT CASSPLGGGKDTQYF
TRBJ1-1 TRBV27 TRBD1 NA TGTGCCAGCAGTTTTACAGGGGACGTGAACACTGAAGCTTTCTTT CASSFTGDVNTEAFF
TRBJ1-5 TRBV4-2 TRBD1 many TGTGCCAGCAGCCAAGGAACAGGGGACAGTCAGCCCCAGCATTTT CASSQGTGDSQPQHF
TRBJ2-7 TRBV6-5 TRBD1 NA TGTGCCAGCAGCCCCTTGGGACAGGGGGCGCAAGAGCAGTACTTC CASSPLGQGAQEQYF
TRBJ1-2 TRBV24-1 TRBD1 NA TGTGCCACCAGTGGCCCACAACAGGGGTATGGCTACACCTTC CATSGPQQGYGYTF
TRBJ2-2 TRBV24-1 TRBD2 NA TGTGCCACCGGCCGCACGGGGGGGGGCCGCACCGGGGAGCTGTTTTTT CATGRTGGGRTGELFF
TRBJ1-2 TRBV10-3 NA NA TGTGCCATCAGTGAGTCCCGCACAAACTATGGCTACACCTTC CAISESRTNYGYTF
TRBJ2-7 TRBV19 TRBD1 NA TGTGCCAGTAGTTTGAGCAGGGGGCAAGCCTACGAGCAGTACTTC CASSLSRGQAYEQYF
TRBJ2-2 TRBV6-5 NA NA TGTGCCAGCAGTTGGCAGGGGCACACCGGGGAGCTGTTTTTT CASSWQGHTGELFF
TRBJ2-3 TRBV7-2 TRBD2 few TGTGCCAGCAGCTGGACTAGGTCCCCAGATACGCAGTATTTT CASSWTRSPDTQYF
TRBJ2-6 TRBV7-6 NA NA TGTGCCAGCAGCTTAGGGACAACCCTGGGGGCCAACGTCCTGACTTTC CASSLGTTLGANVLTF
TRBJ2-7 TRBV19 NA NA TGTGCCAGTAGTACAAGGGCCCACGGGATTTACGAGCAGTACTTC CASSTRAHGIYEQYF
TRBJ1-3 TRBV3-1/TRBV3-2 NA NA TGTGCCAGCAGCCCGGACAGAATCTCTGGAAACACCATATATTTT CASSPDRISGNTIYF
TRBJ2-7 TRBV5-4 TRBD2 once TGTGCCAGCAGCAAGGGAGCGGGGGGATCGGACGAGCAGTACTTC CASSKGAGGSDEQYF
TRBJ1-4 TRBV19 TRBD1 NA TGTGCCAGTAGCGACAGGGTTTTTGAAAAACTGTTTTTT CASSDRVFEKLFF
TRBJ2-3 TRBV7-2 NA NA TGTGCCAGCAGCTTAGCGCGGAGCACAGATACGCAGTATTTT CASSLARSTDTQYF
TRBJ2-5 TRBV19 NA NA TGTGCCAGTAGTCCTGGGGGCTTCGAGACCCAGTACTTC CASSPGGFETQYF
TRBJ2-2 TRBV11-3 NA once TGTGCCAGCAGCCCTCCAGGAGTTCAGGGCACCGGGGAGCTGTTTTTT CASSPPGVQGTGELFF
TRBJ2-3 TRBV6-2/TRBV6-3 NA NA TGTGCCAGCAGTTTCCTTTCACAAAATACGCAGTATTTT CASSFLSQNTQYF
TRBJ1-4 TRBV16 NA NA TGTGCCAGCAGCCGAGGAGCAACTAATGAAAAACTGTTTTTT CASSRGATNEKLFF
TRBJ1-3 TRBV6-5 NA NA TGTGCCAGCAGCGGGTTCTCTGGAAACACCATATATTTT CASSGFSGNTIYF
TRBJ1-1 TRBV6-2/TRBV6-3 NA NA TGTGCCAGCAGTTTCAGGAGGATCGGTGAAGCTTTCTTT CASSFRRIGEAFF
TRBJ2-1 TRBV3-1/TRBV3-2 TRBD2 NA TGTGCCAGCAGCCAAGTTGCGGGAGGGCCTAATGAGCAGTTCTTC CASSQVAGGPNEQFF
TRBJ1-5 TRBV7-2 TRBD1 NA TGTGCCAGCAGCCCACAACAGGGGACCAATCAGCCCCAGCATTTT CASSPQQGTNQPQHF
TRBJ2-3 TRBV5-4 TRBD1 NA TGTGCCAGCAGCTTGGGAGGACAGGGGGCAGGGACAGATACGCAGTATTTT CASSLGGQGAGTDTQYF
TRBJ1-1 TRBV7-9 NA NA TGTGCCAGCAGCTTTATTGGAGAGGAAGCTTTCTTT CASSFIGEEAFF
TRBJ2-3 TRBV3-1/TRBV3-2 TRBD2 NA TGTGCCAGCAGCCGTCTAGCGGGACTGACAGATACGCAGTATTTT CASSRLAGLTDTQYF
TRBJ2-5 TRBV7-3 TRBD1 few TGTGCCAGCAGCTTAGCCCCCAGGGGGCTGCAAGAGACCCAGTACTTC CASSLAPRGLQETQYF
TRBJ1-5 TRBV6-5 NA NA TGTGCCAGCAACGTAGGGAGATATCAGCCCCAGCATTTT CASNVGRYQPQHF
TRBJ2-2 TRBV5-4 TRBD1 NA TGTGCCAGCAGCCCGCCCGGACAGGTAGAAACCGGGGAGCTGTTTTTT CASSPPGQVETGELFF
TRBJ2-1 TRBV4-1 NA NA TGCGCCAGCAGCCAAGATGGGCAGAACTACAATGAGCAGTTCTTC CASSQDGQNYNEQFF
TRBJ1-1 TRBV19 NA few TGTGCCAGTGGGAGGGGTGATCTGAACACTGAAGCTTTCTTT CASGRGDLNTEAFF
TRBJ2-5 TRBV12-3/TRBV12-4 NA NA TGTGCCAGCAGTCGACAGTTACAAGAGACCCAGTACTTC CASSRQLQETQYF
TRBJ1-5 TRBV6-1 TRBD1 few TGTGCCAGCAGTGAAGCGACAGGGAATCAGCCCCAGCATTTT CASSEATGNQPQHF
TRBJ2-5 TRBV6-2/TRBV6-3 NA NA TGTGCCAGCAGTTACCAGGCGAGAAACCAAGAGACCCAGTACTTC CASSYQARNQETQYF
TRBJ2-1 TRBV5-1 NA once TGCGCCAGCAGCCTCTCCGGTTTATACAATGAGCAGTTCTTC CASSLSGLYNEQFF
TRBJ2-5 TRBV19 NA NA TGTGCCAGTAGTATAGGAACAGGGCATAGCCAAGAGACCCAGTACTTC CASSIGTGHSQETQYF
TRBJ1-5 TRBV19 NA NA TGTGCCAGTAGTTTTCTCCCCCTGAGCAATCAGCCCCAGCATTTT CASSFLPLSNQPQHF
TRBJ1-3 TRBV6-6 NA NA TGTGCCAGCAGTCTTACCCAGCCAGGGGCTACTGGAAACACCATATATTTT CASSLTQPGATGNTIYF
TRBJ1-5 TRBV3-1/TRBV3-2 NA NA TGTGCCAGCAGCCAGATGGGGCTGGGCAATCAGCCCCAGCATTTT CASSQMGLGNQPQHF
TRBJ2-5 TRBV18 NA NA TGTGCCAGCTCCCGCGGACAGAATTCAGAGACCCAGTACTTC CASSRGQNSETQYF
TRBJ1-4 TRBV5-1 NA NA TGCGCCAGCAGCAGACTCTCAACTAATGAAAAACTGTTTTTT CASSRLSTNEKLFF
TRBJ2-1 TRBV13 TRBD2 NA TGTGCCAGCAGCGCTATGGGACTAGCGGGATCCTATGAGCAGTTCTTC CASSAMGLAGSYEQFF
TRBJ1-2 TRBV7-9 NA many TGTGCCAGCAGCTTAGTTGCGGGTTATAACTATGGCTACACCTTC CASSLVAGYNYGYTF
TRBJ1-1 TRBV29-1 NA NA TGCAGCGTTGACGGTCTGGGCTTGATCACTGAAGCTTTCTTT CSVDGLGLITEAFF
TRBJ1-2 TRBV19 NA NA TGTGCCAGTAGTATAGGCCAGAACAATGGCTACACCTTC CASSIGQNNGYTF
TRBJ2-2 TRBV5-4 NA NA TGTGCCAGCAGCCCCTCGGGACAAATCCCCGGGGAGCTGTTTTTT CASSPSGQIPGELFF
TRBJ1-4 TRBV18 NA NA TGTGCCAGCTCACCACCAGGAGAAGAGGAAAAACTGTTTTTT CASSPPGEEEKLFF
TRBJ1-1 TRBV28 NA NA TGTGCCAGCAGTTTCAGGGCCCAGAACACTGAAGCTTTCTTT CASSFRAQNTEAFF